These T cell receptor beta chains were read from a single sample in a study of CD8 T cells in Susac syndrome. MiXCR, run by TCRdb on the immunoSEQ multiplex PCR reads, gives a single entry per CDR3 protein. Of roughly 89,000 distinct CDR3 sequences in the sample, approximately 96% were seen once. Sequencing input: CD8+ T cells from PBMCs. The receptors here all came from a human donor with Susac syndrome. Both conserved end residues are part of each CDR3.

v_call: TRBV9; j_call: TRBJ2-5; cdr3_aa: CASSVEVQETQYF
v_call: TRBV20-1; j_call: TRBJ2-2; cdr3_aa: CSARVTEATSGTIF
v_call: TRBV7-9; j_call: TRBJ1-1; cdr3_aa: CASSPRTKPVVTEAFF
v_call: TRBV7-9; j_call: TRBJ2-7; cdr3_aa: CASSSYHYEQYF
v_call: TRBV14; j_call: TRBJ2-3; cdr3_aa: CASSQEGGLTDTQYF
v_call: TRBV9; j_call: TRBJ2-2; cdr3_aa: CASSVGGGTGELFF
v_call: TRBV7-9; j_call: TRBJ2-7; cdr3_aa: CASSLGTFDEQYF
v_call: TRBV15; j_call: TRBJ2-1; cdr3_aa: CATSVGTDSYNEQFF
v_call: TRBV3-1; j_call: TRBJ2-2; cdr3_aa: CASSHGWNTGELFF
v_call: TRBV5-1; j_call: TRBJ2-3; cdr3_aa: CASSLESGSTDTQYF
v_call: TRBV29-1; j_call: TRBJ2-1; cdr3_aa: CSVQTGNGNEQFF
v_call: TRBV7-3; j_call: TRBJ2-3; cdr3_aa: CASSSTGSNTDTQYF
v_call: TRBV29-1; j_call: TRBJ2-1; cdr3_aa: CSGNYREPYNEQFF
v_call: TRBV4-3; j_call: TRBJ2-7; cdr3_aa: CASSPGRGVYEQYF
v_call: TRBV29-1; j_call: TRBJ2-5; cdr3_aa: CSVVRRDIQETQYF
v_call: TRBV12-3/TRBV12-4; j_call: TRBJ1-1; cdr3_aa: CASRKGSLTVEDTEAFF
v_call: TRBV29-1; j_call: TRBJ2-7; cdr3_aa: CSVAGLAGGEAYEQYF
v_call: TRBV29-1; j_call: TRBJ2-3; cdr3_aa: CSVVLNSGSSTDTQYF
v_call: TRBV6-2/TRBV6-3; j_call: TRBJ2-1; cdr3_aa: CASSYGIRSYNEQFF
v_call: TRBV11-2; j_call: TRBJ2-1; cdr3_aa: CASSLVRPINEQFF
v_call: TRBV19; j_call: TRBJ2-1; cdr3_aa: CASSLRYNEQFF
v_call: TRBV6-5; j_call: TRBJ1-1; cdr3_aa: CASTEFPGDEAFF
v_call: TRBV10-2; j_call: TRBJ2-5; cdr3_aa: CASSERRGVETQYF
v_call: TRBV14; j_call: TRBJ1-4; cdr3_aa: CASSRDRKNEKLFF
v_call: TRBV24-1; j_call: TRBJ2-3; cdr3_aa: CATSPSGTSGGVYTQYF
v_call: TRBV20-1; j_call: TRBJ2-3; cdr3_aa: CSARELADSYSPDTQYF
v_call: TRBV20-1; j_call: TRBJ2-6; cdr3_aa: CSAGDSGANVLTF
v_call: TRBV20-1; j_call: TRBJ1-5; cdr3_aa: CSARRDRGYQPQHF
v_call: TRBV5-1; j_call: TRBJ2-5; cdr3_aa: CASSLASEETQYF
v_call: TRBV20-1; j_call: TRBJ2-1; cdr3_aa: CSASGQPEQFF
v_call: TRBV29-1; j_call: TRBJ1-2; cdr3_aa: CSVDSAEEDGYTF
v_call: TRBV7-9; j_call: TRBJ1-2; cdr3_aa: CASSLGPGQGNYGYTF
v_call: TRBV20-1; j_call: TRBJ2-1; cdr3_aa: CSARAITYNEQFF
v_call: TRBV28; j_call: TRBJ2-5; cdr3_aa: CASTPPRGTQYF
v_call: TRBV6-5; j_call: TRBJ2-1; cdr3_aa: CASRPGQGVGEQFF
v_call: TRBV6-2/TRBV6-3; j_call: TRBJ2-6; cdr3_aa: CASSMVGYSNSGANVLTF
v_call: TRBV20-1; j_call: TRBJ1-1; cdr3_aa: CSAVTGDSTEAFF
v_call: TRBV24-1; j_call: TRBJ1-5; cdr3_aa: CATSLISSNQPQHF
v_call: TRBV27; j_call: TRBJ2-3; cdr3_aa: CASSLRSGGTDTQYF
v_call: TRBV14; j_call: TRBJ2-1; cdr3_aa: CASSLGGGAEQFF
v_call: TRBV11-2; j_call: TRBJ2-5; cdr3_aa: CASSLGLGQRTQYF
v_call: TRBV13; j_call: TRBJ2-7; cdr3_aa: CASSRRDYEQYF
v_call: TRBV13; j_call: TRBJ2-1; cdr3_aa: CASSLGRVVLGEQFF
v_call: TRBV29-1; j_call: TRBJ2-1; cdr3_aa: CSVEIYNEQFF
v_call: TRBV15; j_call: TRBJ1-1; cdr3_aa: CATSPATATEAFF
v_call: TRBV9; j_call: TRBJ1-1; cdr3_aa: CASSAEGYTEAFF
v_call: TRBV28; j_call: TRBJ2-1; cdr3_aa: CASSGGVSSYNEQFF
v_call: TRBV7-9; j_call: TRBJ2-7; cdr3_aa: CASSSLQDRPNYEQYF
v_call: TRBV25-1; j_call: TRBJ2-7; cdr3_aa: CASTQAVGGYEQYF
v_call: TRBV20-1; j_call: TRBJ2-3; cdr3_aa: CSAPTYRDSSTDTQYF
v_call: TRBV29-1; j_call: TRBJ1-1; cdr3_aa: CSAGITPGTGGNTEAFF
v_call: TRBV4-1; j_call: TRBJ2-5; cdr3_aa: CASSGRDRGPQETQYF
v_call: TRBV7-9; j_call: TRBJ2-5; cdr3_aa: CASRPGLAVQETQYF
v_call: TRBV28; j_call: TRBJ2-7; cdr3_aa: CASSLGLAGREQYF
v_call: TRBV7-9; j_call: TRBJ2-7; cdr3_aa: CASSIVGNSGYEQYF